The clone carrying this TCR beta chain was detected a few times. Its antigen is undetermined. PBMC samples from each donor numbered at least one pre-ART and at least two post-ART. Every single participant having HIV got treatment inside the United States. Survey-level resolution applied to immunoSEQ assay v3.0. Samples were sequenced targeting roughly 35,000-55,000 T-cell genomes each. Profiling relied on immunoSEQ multiplex PCR, and the TCRdb table lists in-frame clones only, not all of them. The sample includes roughly 16,000 clones, around 80% of them seen just once. V shed 3 bases and J shed 7 bases, with 13 bases lying between them. In germline, CDR1 is KGHSH, CDR2 LQKENI. This CDR3 spans 15 amino acids. This record belongs to a study of long-term antiretroviral therapy in people with HIV. Study-wide findings and caveats: Specimen acquisition occurred between about 2003 and 2017, potentially under older ART regimens.

The chain is built from TRBV18 and TRBJ1-6; D may be TRBD1 (5 bases). This specimen was unsorted PBMCs, taken 0.1 years before starting antiretroviral therapy. This sequence originates from a man between 18 and 29 years old with HIV. CDR3 nucleotides: TGTGCCAGCTCACCTGGGGGTGGTGGGAATTCACCCCTCCACTTT. This codes for CASSPGGGGNSPLHF.